The entry below gives a single T cell receptor beta chain sequence along with its context. The antigen is undetermined. The sort gate was single viable CD3+CD4+CD8-CD45RO+ cells for memory CD4+ T cells. Total CD4+ T cells were enriched by CD4 positive selection. The CDR3 consists of 14 residues. The V and J ends lost 6 bases and 9 bases, in that order; junction bases with no gene match: 13. Germline V lookup: CDR1 MDHEN, CDR2 SYDVKM. The authors' processing: Out-of-frame sequences were removed, leaving 2 million to 2.5 million distinct TCRbeta sequences. The repertoire was sequenced with immunoSEQ multiplex PCR; TCRdb's copy has only in-frame clones and lacks some. V and J calls and clone size are given by that table; D and trimming were obtained from the DNA. The sample gives tens of thousands of clones, around 76% of which show up once; approximately 4.8% is in the top ten. This sample is part of a study of memory CD4+ T cells and cytomegalovirus serostatus. Study-wide results and caveats: Of 150 to 200 reported CMV TCRbeta sequences, 60 to 85 were found in memory CD4+ repertoires.

Sequenced sample: memory CD4+ T cells from blood. This TCR derives from an adult in good health and CMV-seropositive. The chain recombines TRBV28 with TRBJ1-1, with 7 bases lining up with TRBD1. The CDR3 here is CASSRTRLTGKAFF. CDR3 nucleotides: TGTGCCAGCAGCCGAACCCGGTTGACAGGGAAAGCTTTCTTT.